The rows below give T cell receptor beta chains drawn from one sample of a study of vaccination effects on CD4 cells after COVID-19. Their cognate antigens are unknown. Method: immunoSEQ multiplex PCR; TCRdb's copy keeps in-frame clones and lacks some. The sample holds about 66,000 clones, 70% to 80% seen once. The sample here was CD4+ T cells from PBMCs cultured without peptide, taken after COVID-19 vaccination. These receptors all stem from a human donor who received a COVID-19 vaccine. CDR3s include the opening cysteine and the closing phenylalanine or tryptophan. The order of the fields is clone size, CDR3 length, J gene, V gene, D gene, CDR3 protein, CDR3 DNA. The D gene is left open where the match is weak. A row's size may be missing; if present it is once, few, many or a size class.

clone_size: once; cdr3_length: 20; j_call: TRBJ1-1; v_call: TRBV3-1/TRBV3-2; d_call: -; cdr3_aa: CASSQVLTKWGARGSTEAFF; cdr3_nt: TGTGCCAGCAGCCAAGTACTAACAAAATGGGGGGCGCGGGGGAGCACTGAAGCTTTCTTT
clone_size: -; cdr3_length: 14; j_call: TRBJ1-3; v_call: TRBV4-3; d_call: TRBD1; cdr3_aa: CASSQDQGENTIYF; cdr3_nt: TGCGCCAGCAGCCAAGATCAGGGGGAAAACACCATATATTTT
clone_size: -; cdr3_length: 13; j_call: TRBJ1-1; v_call: TRBV10-1; d_call: -; cdr3_aa: CASSESRNTEAFF; cdr3_nt: TGCGCCAGCAGTGAGTCCCGGAACACTGAAGCTTTCTTT
clone_size: -; cdr3_length: 13; j_call: TRBJ2-3; v_call: TRBV2; d_call: -; cdr3_aa: CASTKGDGDTQYF; cdr3_nt: TGTGCCAGCACTAAGGGGGATGGAGATACGCAGTATTTT
clone_size: -; cdr3_length: 12; j_call: TRBJ2-1; v_call: TRBV18; d_call: -; cdr3_aa: CASSRTSNEQFF; cdr3_nt: TGTGCCAGCTCCCGAACATCAAATGAGCAGTTCTTC
clone_size: -; cdr3_length: 14; j_call: TRBJ1-2; v_call: TRBV2; d_call: TRBD1; cdr3_aa: CASSVGGAYYGYTF; cdr3_nt: TGTGCCAGCAGTGTAGGGGGCGCTTACTATGGCTACACCTTC
clone_size: -; cdr3_length: 15; j_call: TRBJ1-2; v_call: TRBV6-5; d_call: -; cdr3_aa: CASRFGGSTNYGYTF; cdr3_nt: TGTGCCAGCAGGTTCGGGGGATCCACTAACTATGGCTACACCTTC
clone_size: -; cdr3_length: 13; j_call: TRBJ2-1; v_call: TRBV7-2; d_call: -; cdr3_aa: CASSLAGVGEQFF; cdr3_nt: TGTGCCAGCAGCTTAGCCGGTGTGGGGGAGCAGTTCTTC
clone_size: -; cdr3_length: 14; j_call: TRBJ2-1; v_call: TRBV10-1; d_call: -; cdr3_aa: CASIPRAVYNEQFF; cdr3_nt: TGCGCCAGCATCCCCCGAGCAGTTTACAATGAGCAGTTCTTC
clone_size: -; cdr3_length: 13; j_call: TRBJ1-4; v_call: TRBV18; d_call: -; cdr3_aa: CASSPRLAEKLFF; cdr3_nt: TGTGCCAGCTCACCGAGGTTGGCGGAAAAACTGTTTTTT
clone_size: -; cdr3_length: 13; j_call: TRBJ1-1; v_call: TRBV30; d_call: -; cdr3_aa: CASKGPLNTEAFF; cdr3_nt: TGTGCCTCTAAGGGACCTTTGAACACTGAAGCTTTCTTT
clone_size: -; cdr3_length: 13; j_call: TRBJ2-5; v_call: TRBV9; d_call: -; cdr3_aa: CASSDRPRETQYF; cdr3_nt: TGTGCCAGCAGCGACCGGCCCCGAGAGACCCAGTACTTC
clone_size: -; cdr3_length: 16; j_call: TRBJ1-3; v_call: TRBV19; d_call: -; cdr3_aa: CASSISDGTSGNTIYF; cdr3_nt: TGTGCCAGTAGTATATCGGACGGAACCTCTGGAAACACCATATATTTT
clone_size: -; cdr3_length: 14; j_call: TRBJ1-1; v_call: TRBV6-1; d_call: TRBD1; cdr3_aa: CASSEETGWAEAFF; cdr3_nt: TGTGCCAGCAGTGAGGAGACAGGGTGGGCTGAAGCTTTCTTT
clone_size: -; cdr3_length: 15; j_call: TRBJ1-4; v_call: TRBV19; d_call: TRBD1; cdr3_aa: CASSGTGATNEKLFF; cdr3_nt: TGTGCCAGTAGTGGAACAGGGGCAACTAATGAAAAACTGTTTTTT
clone_size: -; cdr3_length: 14; j_call: TRBJ2-5; v_call: TRBV15; d_call: TRBD2; cdr3_aa: CATKRTSGGETQYF; cdr3_nt: TGTGCCACCAAAAGGACTAGCGGGGGAGAGACCCAGTACTTC
clone_size: -; cdr3_length: 15; j_call: TRBJ2-4; v_call: TRBV5-1; d_call: TRBD2; cdr3_aa: CASSPLAGKGNIQYF; cdr3_nt: TGCGCCAGCAGCCCCCTAGCGGGGAAAGGAAACATTCAGTACTTC
clone_size: -; cdr3_length: 14; j_call: TRBJ2-5; v_call: TRBV5-5; d_call: -; cdr3_aa: CASSGRGVQETQYF; cdr3_nt: TGTGCCAGCAGCGGCAGGGGGGTCCAAGAGACCCAGTACTTC
clone_size: few; cdr3_length: 17; j_call: TRBJ2-1; v_call: TRBV18; d_call: TRBD2; cdr3_aa: CASSPLLAGGPGNEQFF; cdr3_nt: TGTGCCAGCTCACCCCTCTTAGCGGGGGGGCCTGGGAATGAGCAGTTCTTC
clone_size: -; cdr3_length: 10; j_call: TRBJ2-5; v_call: TRBV2; d_call: -; cdr3_aa: CASSEETQYF; cdr3_nt: TGTGCCAGCAGTGAAGAGACCCAGTACTTC
clone_size: -; cdr3_length: 15; j_call: TRBJ2-1; v_call: TRBV5-1; d_call: TRBD1; cdr3_aa: CASSLPGQGAGEQFF; cdr3_nt: TGCGCCAGCAGCTTGCCCGGACAGGGGGCAGGCGAGCAGTTCTTC
clone_size: -; cdr3_length: 13; j_call: TRBJ2-3; v_call: TRBV12-3/TRBV12-4; d_call: -; cdr3_aa: CASSLLDTDTQYF; cdr3_nt: TGTGCCAGCAGTTTACTCGACACGGATACGCAGTATTTT
clone_size: -; cdr3_length: 14; j_call: TRBJ1-4; v_call: TRBV3-1/TRBV3-2; d_call: TRBD1; cdr3_aa: CASSLATGGEKLFF; cdr3_nt: TGTGCCAGCAGCCTGGCGACAGGGGGCGAAAAACTGTTTTTT
clone_size: -; cdr3_length: 13; j_call: TRBJ1-5; v_call: TRBV30; d_call: -; cdr3_aa: CAWSPDSNQPQHF; cdr3_nt: TGTGCCTGGAGTCCCGATAGCAATCAGCCCCAGCATTTT
clone_size: -; cdr3_length: 14; j_call: TRBJ2-5; v_call: TRBV3-1/TRBV3-2; d_call: -; cdr3_aa: CASSQGASWGTQYF; cdr3_nt: TGTGCCAGCAGCCAAGGTGCTAGCTGGGGGACCCAGTACTTC
clone_size: -; cdr3_length: 15; j_call: TRBJ2-1; v_call: TRBV6-4; d_call: -; cdr3_aa: CASSEDWSSYNEQFF; cdr3_nt: TGTGCCAGCAGTGAAGATTGGAGCTCCTACAATGAGCAGTTCTTC
clone_size: -; cdr3_length: 15; j_call: TRBJ1-2; v_call: TRBV25-1; d_call: -; cdr3_aa: CASGESPGYGYGYTF; cdr3_nt: TGTGCCAGCGGCGAAAGCCCAGGGTATGGCTATGGCTACACCTTC
clone_size: -; cdr3_length: 15; j_call: TRBJ1-5; v_call: TRBV19; d_call: -; cdr3_aa: CASSKLGLSNQPQHF; cdr3_nt: TGTGCCAGTAGTAAGCTAGGACTTAGCAATCAGCCCCAGCATTTT
clone_size: -; cdr3_length: 15; j_call: TRBJ1-2; v_call: TRBV6-5; d_call: -; cdr3_aa: CASSYIRGTGSGYTF; cdr3_nt: TGTGCCAGCAGTTATATCCGCGGGACCGGATCTGGCTACACCTTC
clone_size: -; cdr3_length: 13; j_call: TRBJ2-3; v_call: TRBV19; d_call: -; cdr3_aa: CASSILLAYTQYF; cdr3_nt: TGTGCCAGTAGTATCCTGTTGGCGTATACGCAGTATTTT
clone_size: -; cdr3_length: 13; j_call: TRBJ2-1; v_call: TRBV29-1; d_call: TRBD1; cdr3_aa: CSVEGTGGNEQFF; cdr3_nt: TGCAGCGTTGAAGGGACAGGGGGCAATGAGCAGTTCTTC
clone_size: -; cdr3_length: 14; j_call: TRBJ2-5; v_call: TRBV19; d_call: -; cdr3_aa: CASSIDRGVETQYF; cdr3_nt: TGTGCCAGTAGTATAGACAGGGGAGTAGAGACCCAGTACTTC
clone_size: -; cdr3_length: 16; j_call: TRBJ1-2; v_call: TRBV9; d_call: TRBD1; cdr3_aa: CASSGGTVRGLRGYTF; cdr3_nt: TGTGCCAGCAGCGGTGGAACGGTGAGGGGGCTCCGCGGCTACACCTTC
clone_size: few; cdr3_length: 11; j_call: TRBJ1-2; v_call: TRBV20-1; d_call: -; cdr3_aa: CSATDNYGYTF; cdr3_nt: TGCAGTGCGACGGATAACTATGGCTACACCTTC
clone_size: -; cdr3_length: 13; j_call: TRBJ2-5; v_call: TRBV19; d_call: -; cdr3_aa: CASSDTIQETQYF; cdr3_nt: TGTGCCAGTAGTGATACGATCCAAGAGACCCAGTACTTC
clone_size: -; cdr3_length: 15; j_call: TRBJ2-5; v_call: TRBV6-5; d_call: TRBD2; cdr3_aa: CASRMTSGVGETQYF; cdr3_nt: TGTGCCAGCAGAATGACTAGCGGTGTTGGGGAGACCCAGTACTTC
clone_size: -; cdr3_length: 15; j_call: TRBJ2-3; v_call: TRBV7-9; d_call: TRBD2; cdr3_aa: CASSQVAGGADTQYF; cdr3_nt: TGTGCCAGCAGCCAAGTAGCGGGGGGAGCAGATACGCAGTATTTT
clone_size: -; cdr3_length: 13; j_call: TRBJ2-2; v_call: TRBV28; d_call: -; cdr3_aa: CASRRGGTGELFF; cdr3_nt: TGTGCCAGCCGCCGAGGGGGGACCGGGGAGCTGTTTTTT
clone_size: -; cdr3_length: 16; j_call: TRBJ2-5; v_call: TRBV5-1; d_call: TRBD2; cdr3_aa: CASVATSGGNGETQYF; cdr3_nt: TGCGCCAGCGTGGCGACTAGCGGGGGAAATGGTGAGACCCAGTACTTC
clone_size: once; cdr3_length: 13; j_call: TRBJ2-3; v_call: TRBV12-3/TRBV12-4; d_call: -; cdr3_aa: CAIAEFSTDTQYF; cdr3_nt: TGTGCCATCGCTGAGTTTAGCACAGATACGCAGTATTTT
clone_size: -; cdr3_length: 16; j_call: TRBJ1-6; v_call: TRBV9; d_call: -; cdr3_aa: CASSIGGQVDNSPLHF; cdr3_nt: TGTGCCAGCAGCATCGGGGGGCAGGTCGATAATTCACCCCTCCACTTT
clone_size: -; cdr3_length: 15; j_call: TRBJ2-2; v_call: TRBV28; d_call: -; cdr3_aa: CASSFVGGPTGELFF; cdr3_nt: TGTGCCAGCAGTTTTGTGGGGGGACCCACCGGGGAGCTGTTTTTT
clone_size: -; cdr3_length: 13; j_call: TRBJ1-5; v_call: TRBV24-1; d_call: -; cdr3_aa: CATSGPQKQPQHF; cdr3_nt: TGTGCCACCAGTGGTCCCCAGAAACAGCCCCAGCATTTT
clone_size: once; cdr3_length: 15; j_call: TRBJ2-2; v_call: TRBV2; d_call: -; cdr3_aa: CASRRQGGDTGELFF; cdr3_nt: TGTGCCAGCAGGCGACAGGGAGGGGACACCGGGGAGCTGTTTTTT
clone_size: -; cdr3_length: 14; j_call: TRBJ2-5; v_call: TRBV7-2; d_call: TRBD1; cdr3_aa: CASSFDRGPETQYF; cdr3_nt: TGTGCCAGCAGCTTCGACAGGGGGCCAGAGACCCAGTACTTC
clone_size: -; cdr3_length: 17; j_call: TRBJ1-4; v_call: TRBV7-9; d_call: -; cdr3_aa: CASSRGGTSVGNEKLFF; cdr3_nt: TGTGCCAGCAGCCGCGGTGGGACCTCTGTGGGTAATGAAAAACTGTTTTTT
clone_size: few; cdr3_length: 12; j_call: TRBJ1-2; v_call: TRBV12-3/TRBV12-4; d_call: -; cdr3_aa: CASSLPPHGYTF; cdr3_nt: TGTGCCAGCAGTTTACCGCCTCATGGCTACACCTTC
clone_size: -; cdr3_length: 14; j_call: TRBJ1-2; v_call: TRBV7-9; d_call: -; cdr3_aa: CASVTPGLLWGYTF; cdr3_nt: TGTGCCAGCGTTACACCGGGCCTCCTTTGGGGCTACACCTTC
clone_size: -; cdr3_length: 14; j_call: TRBJ1-6; v_call: TRBV5-1; d_call: -; cdr3_aa: CASSPGTFSSPLHF; cdr3_nt: TGCGCCAGCAGCCCTGGGACTTTTAGTTCACCCCTCCACTTT
clone_size: -; cdr3_length: 13; j_call: TRBJ1-2; v_call: TRBV28; d_call: -; cdr3_aa: CASSLRQHDGYTF; cdr3_nt: TGTGCCAGCAGTTTGCGGCAACATGATGGCTACACCTTC
clone_size: -; cdr3_length: 15; j_call: TRBJ1-4; v_call: TRBV11-2; d_call: -; cdr3_aa: CASSLTGTLNEKLFF; cdr3_nt: TGTGCCAGCAGCTTAACCGGGACCCTAAATGAAAAACTGTTTTTT
clone_size: -; cdr3_length: 14; j_call: TRBJ1-2; v_call: TRBV2; d_call: -; cdr3_aa: CASSEMTARDGYTF; cdr3_nt: TGTGCCAGCAGTGAAATGACAGCGAGGGATGGCTACACCTTC